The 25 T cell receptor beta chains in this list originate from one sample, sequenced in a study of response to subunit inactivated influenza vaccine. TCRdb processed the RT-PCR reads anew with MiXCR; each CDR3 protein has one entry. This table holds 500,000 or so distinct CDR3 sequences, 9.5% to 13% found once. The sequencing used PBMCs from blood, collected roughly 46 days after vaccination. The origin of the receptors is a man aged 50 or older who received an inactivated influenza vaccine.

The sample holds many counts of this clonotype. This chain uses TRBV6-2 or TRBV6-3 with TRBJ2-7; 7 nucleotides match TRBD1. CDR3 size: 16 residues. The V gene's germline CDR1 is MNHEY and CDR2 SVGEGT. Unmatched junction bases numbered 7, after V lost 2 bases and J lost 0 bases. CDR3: CASSYPAGGVSYEQYF. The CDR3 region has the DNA TGTGCCAGCAGTTACCCGGCAGGGGGTGTCTCCTACGAGCAGTACTTC.

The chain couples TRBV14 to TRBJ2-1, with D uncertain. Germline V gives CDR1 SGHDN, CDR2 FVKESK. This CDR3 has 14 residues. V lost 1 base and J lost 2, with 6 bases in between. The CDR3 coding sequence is TGTGCCAGCAGCCAAGTACCAGCCTACAATGAGCAGTTCTTC. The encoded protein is CASSQVPAYNEQFF.

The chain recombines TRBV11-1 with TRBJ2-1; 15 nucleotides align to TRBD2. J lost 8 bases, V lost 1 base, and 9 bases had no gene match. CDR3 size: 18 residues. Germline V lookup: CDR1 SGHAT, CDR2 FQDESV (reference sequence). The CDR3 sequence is CASSLEGLAGGPTDEQFF. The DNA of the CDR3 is TGTGCCAGCAGCTTAGAGGGACTAGCGGGGGGACCTACCGATGAGCAGTTCTTC. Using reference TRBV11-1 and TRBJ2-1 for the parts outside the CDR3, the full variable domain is EAEVAQSPRYKITEKSQAVAFWCDPISGHATLYWYRQILGQGPELLVQFQDESVVDDSQLPKDRFSAERLKGVDSTLKIQPAELGDSAMYLCASSLEGLAGGPTDEQFFGPGTRLTVL.

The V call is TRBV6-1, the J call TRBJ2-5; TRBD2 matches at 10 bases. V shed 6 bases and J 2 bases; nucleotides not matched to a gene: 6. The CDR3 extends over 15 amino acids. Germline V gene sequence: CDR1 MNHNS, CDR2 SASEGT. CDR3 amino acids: CASRELAGFQETQYF. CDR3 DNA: TGTGCCAGCAGGGAACTAGCGGGGTTTCAAGAGACCCAGTACTTC.

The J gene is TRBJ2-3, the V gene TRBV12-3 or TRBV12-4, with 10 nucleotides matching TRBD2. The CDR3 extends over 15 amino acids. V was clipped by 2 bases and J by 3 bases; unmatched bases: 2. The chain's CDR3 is CASSLTSGVTDTQYF. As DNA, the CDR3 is TGTGCCAGCAGTTTAACTAGCGGGGTAACAGATACGCAGTATTTT.

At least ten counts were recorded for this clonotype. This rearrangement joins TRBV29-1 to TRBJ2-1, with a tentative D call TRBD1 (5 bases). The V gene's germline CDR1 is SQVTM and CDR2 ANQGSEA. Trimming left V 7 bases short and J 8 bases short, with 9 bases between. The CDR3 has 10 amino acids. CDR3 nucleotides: TGCAGCGGACAGATTCATGAGCAGTTCTTC. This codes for CSGQIHEQFF.

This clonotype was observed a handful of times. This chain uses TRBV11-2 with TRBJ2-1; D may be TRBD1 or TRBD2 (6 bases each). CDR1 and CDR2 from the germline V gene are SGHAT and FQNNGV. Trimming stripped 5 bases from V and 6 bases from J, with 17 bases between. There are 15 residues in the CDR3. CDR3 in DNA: TGTGCCAGCAGCCTCCCTGGGGGGCGGACCAATGAGCAGTTCTTC. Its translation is CASSLPGGRTNEQFF.

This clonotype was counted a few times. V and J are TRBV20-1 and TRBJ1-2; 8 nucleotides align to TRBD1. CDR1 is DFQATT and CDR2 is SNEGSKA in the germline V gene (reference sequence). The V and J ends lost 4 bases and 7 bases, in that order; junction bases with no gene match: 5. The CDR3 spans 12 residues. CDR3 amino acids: CSAKQGVGGYTF. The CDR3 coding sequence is TGCAGTGCTAAACAGGGGGTAGGTGGCTACACCTTC.

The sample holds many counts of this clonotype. The CDR3 is CASSLGSYNSPLHF. The CDR3 region has the DNA TGTGCCAGCAGTTTAGGGTCCTATAATTCACCCCTCCACTTT. This chain connects TRBV12-3 or TRBV12-4 to TRBJ1-6; D ambiguous. This CDR3 region has 14 residues. The ends were cut back, 1 base at V and 1 base at J, with 2 bases in the middle.

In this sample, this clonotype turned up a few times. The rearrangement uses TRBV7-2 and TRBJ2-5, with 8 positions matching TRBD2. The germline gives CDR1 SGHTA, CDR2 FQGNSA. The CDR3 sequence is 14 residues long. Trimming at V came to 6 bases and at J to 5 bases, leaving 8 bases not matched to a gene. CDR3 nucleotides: TGTGCCAGCAGATTCGCGGGGGGCCGGGAGACCCAGTACTTC. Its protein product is CASRFAGGRETQYF. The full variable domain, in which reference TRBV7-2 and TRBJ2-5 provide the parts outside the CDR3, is GAGVSQSPSNKVTEKGKDVELRCDPISGHTALYWYRQSLGQGLEFLIYFQGNSAPDKSGLPSDRFSAERTGGSVSTLTIQRTQQEDSAVYLCASRFAGGRETQYFGPGTRLLVL.

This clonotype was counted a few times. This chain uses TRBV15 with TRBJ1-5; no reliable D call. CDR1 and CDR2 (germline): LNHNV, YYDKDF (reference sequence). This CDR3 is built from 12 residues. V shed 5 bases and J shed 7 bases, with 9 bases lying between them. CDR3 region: CATSRGLQPQHF. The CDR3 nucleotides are TGTGCCACCAGCCGAGGATTACAGCCCCAGCATTTT.

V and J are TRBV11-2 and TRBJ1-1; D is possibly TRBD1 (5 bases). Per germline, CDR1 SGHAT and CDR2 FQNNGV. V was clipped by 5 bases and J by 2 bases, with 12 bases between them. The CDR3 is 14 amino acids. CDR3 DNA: TGTGCCAGCAGCATCGGGACGGCCAACACTGAAGCTTTCTTT. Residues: CASSIGTANTEAFF. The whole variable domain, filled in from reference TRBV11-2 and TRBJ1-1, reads EAGVAQSPRYKIIEKRQSVAFWCNPISGHATLYWYQQILGQGPKLLIQFQNNGVVDDSQLPKDRFSAERLKGVDSTLKIQPAKLEDSAVYLCASSIGTANTEAFFGQGTRLTVV.

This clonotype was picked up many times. The CDR3 is CATSDRDRSYEQYF. CDR3 coding DNA: TGTGCCACCAGTGACCGGGACAGATCATACGAGCAGTACTTC. V and J are TRBV24-1 and TRBJ2-7, with TRBD1 identical over 7 bases. The germline V gene encodes CDR1 KGHDR and CDR2 SFDVKD. The trim removed 4 bases at V and 4 bases at J, leaving 6 bases unmatched. The CDR3 spans 14 residues.

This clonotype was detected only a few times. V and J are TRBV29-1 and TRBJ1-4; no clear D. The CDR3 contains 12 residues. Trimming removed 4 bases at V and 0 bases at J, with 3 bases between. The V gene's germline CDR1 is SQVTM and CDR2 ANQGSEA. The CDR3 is CSVGATNEKLFF. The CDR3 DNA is TGCAGCGTTGGGGCAACTAATGAAAAACTGTTTTTT.

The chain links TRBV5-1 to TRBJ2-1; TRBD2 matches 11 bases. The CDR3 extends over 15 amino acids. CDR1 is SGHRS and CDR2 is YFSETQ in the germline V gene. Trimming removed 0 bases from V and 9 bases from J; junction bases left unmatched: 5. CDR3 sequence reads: CASSLGLAGRGEQFF. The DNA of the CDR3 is TGCGCCAGCAGCTTGGGACTAGCGGGAAGGGGTGAGCAGTTCTTC.

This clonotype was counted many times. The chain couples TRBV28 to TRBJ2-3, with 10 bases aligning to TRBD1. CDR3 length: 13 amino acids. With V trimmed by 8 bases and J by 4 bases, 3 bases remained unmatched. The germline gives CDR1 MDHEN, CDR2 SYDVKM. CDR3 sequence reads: CASGTGDPDTQYF. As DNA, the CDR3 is TGTGCCAGCGGGACAGGGGATCCAGATACGCAGTATTTT. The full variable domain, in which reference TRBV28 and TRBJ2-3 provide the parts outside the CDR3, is DVKVTQSSRYLVKRTGEKVFLECVQDMDHENMFWYRQDPGLGLRLIYFSYDVKMKEKGDIPEGYSVSREKKERFSLILESASTNQTSMYLCASGTGDPDTQYFGPGTRLTVL.

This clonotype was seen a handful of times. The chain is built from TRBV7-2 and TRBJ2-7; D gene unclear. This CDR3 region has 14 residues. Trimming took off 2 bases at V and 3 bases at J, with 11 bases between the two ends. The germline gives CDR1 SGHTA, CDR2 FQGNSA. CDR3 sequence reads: CASSLQNGYYEQYF. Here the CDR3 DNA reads TGTGCCAGCAGCTTACAGAACGGTTACTACGAGCAGTACTTC. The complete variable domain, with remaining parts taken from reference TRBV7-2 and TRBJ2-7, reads GAGVSQSPSNKVTEKGKDVELRCDPISGHTALYWYRQSLGQGLEFLIYFQGNSAPDKSGLPSDRFSAERTGGSVSTLTIQRTQQEDSAVYLCASSLQNGYYEQYFGPGTRLTVT.

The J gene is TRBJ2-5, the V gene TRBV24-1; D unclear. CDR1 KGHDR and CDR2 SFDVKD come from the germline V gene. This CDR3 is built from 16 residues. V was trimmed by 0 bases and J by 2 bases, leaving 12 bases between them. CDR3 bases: TGTGCCACCAGTGATTTGAAGGGCTGGGGTCAAGAGACCCAGTACTTC. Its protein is CATSDLKGWGQETQYF.

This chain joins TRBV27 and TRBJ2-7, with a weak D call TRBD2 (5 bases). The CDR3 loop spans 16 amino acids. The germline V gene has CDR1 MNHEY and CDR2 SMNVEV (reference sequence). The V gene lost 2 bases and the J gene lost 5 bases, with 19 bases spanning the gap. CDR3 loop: CASSLDWANQRHEQYF. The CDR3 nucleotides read TGTGCCAGCAGTTTAGATTGGGCCAACCAGCGGCACGAGCAGTACTTC.

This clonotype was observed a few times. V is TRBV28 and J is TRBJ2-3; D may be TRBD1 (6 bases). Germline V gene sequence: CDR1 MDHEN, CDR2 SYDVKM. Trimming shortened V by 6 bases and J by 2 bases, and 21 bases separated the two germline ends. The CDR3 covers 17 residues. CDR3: CASRDAAGAATTDTQYF. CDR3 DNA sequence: TGTGCCAGCAGGGACGCAGCAGGGGCCGCAACCACAGATACGCAGTATTTT.

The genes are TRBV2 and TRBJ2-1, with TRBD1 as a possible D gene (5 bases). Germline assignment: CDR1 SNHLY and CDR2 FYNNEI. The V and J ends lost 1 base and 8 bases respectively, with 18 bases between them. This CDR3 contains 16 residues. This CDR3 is CASSEESGRWGDEQFF. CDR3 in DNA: TGTGCCAGCAGTGAAGAGAGTGGTCGGTGGGGCGATGAGCAGTTCTTC.

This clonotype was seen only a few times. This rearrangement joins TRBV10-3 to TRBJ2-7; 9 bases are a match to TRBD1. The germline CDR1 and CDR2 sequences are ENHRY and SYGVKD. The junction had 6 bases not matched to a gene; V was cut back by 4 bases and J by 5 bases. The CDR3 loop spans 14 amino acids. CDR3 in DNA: TGTGCCATCAGTGTCCCCGGGACAGGGAACGAGCAGTACTTC. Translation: CAISVPGTGNEQYF.

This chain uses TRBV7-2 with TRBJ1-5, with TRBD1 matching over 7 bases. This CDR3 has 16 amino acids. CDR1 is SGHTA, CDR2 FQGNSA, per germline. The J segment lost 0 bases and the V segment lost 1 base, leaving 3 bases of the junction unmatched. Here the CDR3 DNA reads TGTGCCAGCAGCTTAGGTGGGACAGATAGCAATCAGCCCCAGCATTTT. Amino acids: CASSLGGTDSNQPQHF.

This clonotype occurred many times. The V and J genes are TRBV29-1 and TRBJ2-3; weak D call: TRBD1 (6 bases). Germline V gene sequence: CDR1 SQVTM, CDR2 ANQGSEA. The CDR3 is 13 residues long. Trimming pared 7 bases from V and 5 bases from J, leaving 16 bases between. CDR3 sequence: CSAETGIEDTQYF. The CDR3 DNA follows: TGCAGCGCAGAGACAGGTATCGAAGATACGCAGTATTTT.

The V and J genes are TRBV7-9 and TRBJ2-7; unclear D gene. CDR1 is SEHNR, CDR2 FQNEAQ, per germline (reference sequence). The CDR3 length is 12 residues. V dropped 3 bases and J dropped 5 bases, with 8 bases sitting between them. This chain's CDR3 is CASSLSVHEQYF. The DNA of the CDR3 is TGTGCCAGCAGCTTGTCAGTCCACGAGCAGTACTTC.